This is a list of T cell receptor beta chains from one sample in a study of shared clonotypes between healthy human individuals. Generated by immunoSEQ multiplex PCR, the TCRdb table keeps only in-frame clones and is missing some. The sample gives around 2,100,000 clones, less than 95% of which show up once; roughly 1% is in the top ten. Sequenced input: naive CD8+ T cells sorted from blood. These receptors all stem from a man aged 18-30 years in good health. CDR3s leave out the opening cysteine and the closing phenylalanine or tryptophan.

J: TRBJ2-1
V: TRBV10-1
CDR3: ASSETVAGGEF

J: TRBJ2-3
V: TRBV29-1
CDR3: SVEPDGDTQY

J: TRBJ2-1
V: TRBV27
CDR3: ASSYGGPVYNEQF

J: TRBJ1-2
V: TRBV7-9
CDR3: ASSLILGHKIYGYT

J: TRBJ2-7
V: TRBV4-3
CDR3: ASSQGTGYGDSYEQY

J: TRBJ2-1
V: TRBV4-1
CDR3: ASSQRTSGGAYEQF

J: TRBJ1-1
V: TRBV27
CDR3: ASSLTGLNTEAF

J: TRBJ1-2
V: TRBV6-1
CDR3: ASSDTIGGGYGYT

J: TRBJ1-6
V: TRBV7-2
CDR3: ATRIYNSPLH

J: TRBJ2-1
V: TRBV6-1
CDR3: ASSVAGGPYNEQF

J: TRBJ2-7
V: TRBV11-2
CDR3: ASSLSGQGSYEQY

J: TRBJ2-7
V: TRBV6-1
CDR3: ASSEWDSSYEQY

J: TRBJ2-5
V: TRBV10-3
CDR3: AISDVAAYQETQY

J: TRBJ2-7
V: TRBV9
CDR3: ASSVGGGFYEQY

J: TRBJ2-3
V: TRBV7-9
CDR3: ASSLADGTSTDTQY

J: TRBJ2-1
V: TRBV9
CDR3: ASSFGGGHPGDEQF

J: TRBJ1-2
V: TRBV27
CDR3: ASSPSALQGYGYT

J: TRBJ1-1
V: TRBV6-1
CDR3: ASSEYEAEAF

J: TRBJ2-7
V: TRBV10-3
CDR3: AIRRDRGTEQY

J: TRBJ1-2
V: TRBV5-4
CDR3: ASSSSVGARVDGYT

J: TRBJ2-7
V: TRBV5-6
CDR3: ASIPGGAAYEQY

J: TRBJ2-3
V: TRBV18
CDR3: ASSPVAGGRGTDTQY

J: TRBJ2-7
V: TRBV7-2
CDR3: ASSLDGSYEQY